This T cell receptor (beta chain) came from a study of T cell clones after liver transplantation. Study-level findings and limits: Post-transplant, graft-donor-reactive CD4 TCRbeta sequences in blood dropped significantly in most of the 8 subjects. Low donor cell numbers restricted donor-reactive repertoire measurement in a couple of subjects.

The germline CDR1 and CDR2 sequences are PRHDT and FYEKMQ (reference sequence). Trimming stripped 4 bases from V and 4 bases from J, with 10 bases between. CDR3 length: 13 amino acids. Remarks on this clone: Its antigen remains unidentified.

Unstimulated PBMCs were sorted into CD3+CD4+ and CD3+CD8+ populations. TCRdb keeps only in-frame clones here, not all; method: immunoSEQ multiplex PCR. The repertoire has 55,000 to 80,000 clones, over 85% of them found once; the top ten carry approximately 2.4%. The chain recombines TRBV13 with TRBJ1-2, with D hard to call. This sequence originates from a human donor who received a liver transplant. The input for sequencing was CD4+ T cells from blood, taken before liver transplant. The CDR3 DNA follows: TGTGCCAGCAGCTCCAGATCCCTCTATGGCTACACCTTC. Encoded protein: CASSSRSLYGYTF.